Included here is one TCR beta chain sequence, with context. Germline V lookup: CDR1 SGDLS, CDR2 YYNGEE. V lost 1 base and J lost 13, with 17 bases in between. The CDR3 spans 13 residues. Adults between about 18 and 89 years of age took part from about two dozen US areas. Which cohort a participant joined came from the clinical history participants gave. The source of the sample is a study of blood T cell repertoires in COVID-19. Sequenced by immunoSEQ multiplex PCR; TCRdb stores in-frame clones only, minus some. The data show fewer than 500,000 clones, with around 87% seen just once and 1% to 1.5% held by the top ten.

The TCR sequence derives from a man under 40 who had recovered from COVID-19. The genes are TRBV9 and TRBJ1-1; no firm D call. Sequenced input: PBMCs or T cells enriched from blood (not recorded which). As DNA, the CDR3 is TGTGCCAGCAGCGTAACGCAGGCGCCGGAGGGTTTCTTT. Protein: CASSVTQAPEGFF. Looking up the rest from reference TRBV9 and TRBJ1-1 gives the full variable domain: DSGVTQTPKHLITATGQRVTLRCSPRSGDLSVYWYQQSLDQGLQFLIQYYNGEERAKGNILERFSAQQFPDLHSELNLSSLELGDSALYFCASSVTQAPEGFFGQGTRLTVV.